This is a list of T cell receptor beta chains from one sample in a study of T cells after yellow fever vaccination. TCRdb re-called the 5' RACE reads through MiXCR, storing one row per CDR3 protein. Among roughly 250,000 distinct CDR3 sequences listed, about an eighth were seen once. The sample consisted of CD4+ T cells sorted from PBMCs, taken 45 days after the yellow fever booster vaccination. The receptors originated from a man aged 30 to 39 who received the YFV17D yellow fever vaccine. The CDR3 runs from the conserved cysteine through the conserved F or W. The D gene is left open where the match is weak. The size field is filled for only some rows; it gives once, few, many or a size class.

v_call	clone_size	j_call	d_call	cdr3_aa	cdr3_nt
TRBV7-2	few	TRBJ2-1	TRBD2	CASSLAYLAGGNYNEQFF	TGTGCCAGCAGCTTAGCTTACCTAGCGGGAGGGAACTACAATGAGCAGTTCTTC
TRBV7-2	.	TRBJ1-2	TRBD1	CASSLGQGAVYGYTF	TGTGCCAGCAGCTTGGGACAGGGGGCTGTCTATGGCTACACCTTC
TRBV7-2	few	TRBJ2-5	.	CASSPPSWYQETQYF	TGTGCCAGCAGCCCTCCGTCGTGGTACCAAGAGACCCAGTACTTC
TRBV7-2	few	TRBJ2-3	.	CASSHGTITDTQYF	TGTGCCAGCAGCCACGGGACAATCACAGATACGCAGTATTTT
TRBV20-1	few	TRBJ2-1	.	CSARDGSGWDEQFF	TGCAGTGCTAGAGACGGTTCAGGGTGGGATGAGCAGTTCTTC
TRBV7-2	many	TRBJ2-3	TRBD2	CASRQAGRPDTQYF	TGTGCCAGCAGACAAGCGGGAAGGCCAGATACGCAGTATTTT
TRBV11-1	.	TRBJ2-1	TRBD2	CASRSSGRDLLSSYNEQFF	TGTGCCAGCAGATCGAGCGGGAGGGACTTACTCAGCTCCTACAATGAGCAGTTCTTC
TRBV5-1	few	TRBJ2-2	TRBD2	CASTSSGRGAGELFF	TGCGCCAGCACCAGTAGCGGGAGAGGAGCCGGGGAGCTGTTTTTT
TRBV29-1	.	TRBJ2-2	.	CSVGQGVDGELFF	TGCAGCGTTGGGCAGGGCGTGGACGGGGAGCTGTTTTTT
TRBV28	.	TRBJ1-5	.	CASSSRQWDQPQHF	TGTGCCAGCAGTTCAAGACAGTGGGATCAGCCCCAGCATTTT
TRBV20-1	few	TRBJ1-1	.	CSAPGGIHTEAFF	TGCAGTGCGCCTGGGGGTATCCACACTGAAGCTTTCTTT
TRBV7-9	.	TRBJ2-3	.	CASSLALEGTDTQYF	TGTGCCAGCAGCTTAGCCCTGGAGGGGACAGATACGCAGTATTTT
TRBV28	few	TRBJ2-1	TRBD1	CASSPMPGQHLYNEQFF	TGTGCCAGCAGTCCTATGCCGGGACAGCATCTATACAATGAGCAGTTCTTC